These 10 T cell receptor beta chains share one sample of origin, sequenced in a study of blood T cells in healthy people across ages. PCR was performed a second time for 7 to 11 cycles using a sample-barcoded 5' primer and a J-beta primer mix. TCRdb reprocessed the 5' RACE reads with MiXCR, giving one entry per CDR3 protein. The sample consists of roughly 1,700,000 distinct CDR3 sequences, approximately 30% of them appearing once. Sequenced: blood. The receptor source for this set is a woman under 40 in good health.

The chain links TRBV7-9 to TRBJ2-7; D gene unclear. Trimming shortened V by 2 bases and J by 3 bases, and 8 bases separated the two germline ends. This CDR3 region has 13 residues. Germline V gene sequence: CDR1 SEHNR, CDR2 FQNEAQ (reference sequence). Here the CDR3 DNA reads TGTGCCAGCAGCTTACTAGAAATCTACGAGCAGTACTTC. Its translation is CASSLLEIYEQYF.

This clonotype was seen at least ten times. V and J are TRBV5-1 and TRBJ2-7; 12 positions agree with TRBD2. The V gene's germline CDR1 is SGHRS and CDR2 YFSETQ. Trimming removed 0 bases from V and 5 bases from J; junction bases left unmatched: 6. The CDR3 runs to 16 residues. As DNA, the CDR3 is TGCGCCAGCAGCTTGGTTTGGGCTAGCGGGAGGGACGAGCAGTACTTC. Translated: CASSLVWASGRDEQYF.

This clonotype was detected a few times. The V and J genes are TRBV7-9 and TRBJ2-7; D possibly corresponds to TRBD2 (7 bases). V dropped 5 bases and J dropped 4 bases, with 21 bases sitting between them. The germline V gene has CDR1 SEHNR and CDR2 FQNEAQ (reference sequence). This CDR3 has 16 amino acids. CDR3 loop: CASSPREDSGTYEQYF. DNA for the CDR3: TGTGCCAGCAGCCCCCGGGAGGACAGCGGGACTTACGAGCAGTACTTC.

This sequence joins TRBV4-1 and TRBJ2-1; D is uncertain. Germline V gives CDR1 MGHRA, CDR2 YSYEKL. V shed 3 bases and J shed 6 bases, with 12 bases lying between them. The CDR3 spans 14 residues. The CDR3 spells CASSQPTASNEQFF. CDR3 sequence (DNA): TGCGCCAGCAGCCAGCCTACAGCGAGCAATGAGCAGTTCTTC.

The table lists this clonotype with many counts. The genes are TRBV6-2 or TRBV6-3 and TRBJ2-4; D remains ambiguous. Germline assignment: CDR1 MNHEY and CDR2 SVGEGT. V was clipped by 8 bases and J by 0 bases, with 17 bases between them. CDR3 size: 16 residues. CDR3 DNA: TGTGCCAGCGGTCGAGACCGGCAACTAGCCAAAAACATTCAGTACTTC. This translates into CASGRDRQLAKNIQYF.

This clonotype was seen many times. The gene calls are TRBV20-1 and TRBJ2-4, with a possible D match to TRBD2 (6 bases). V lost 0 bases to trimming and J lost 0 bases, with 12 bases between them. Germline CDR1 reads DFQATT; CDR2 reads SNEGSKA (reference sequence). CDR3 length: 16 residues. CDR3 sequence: CSAREGAGLAKNIQYF. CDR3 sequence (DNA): TGCAGTGCTAGAGAGGGAGCGGGTTTAGCCAAAAACATTCAGTACTTC.

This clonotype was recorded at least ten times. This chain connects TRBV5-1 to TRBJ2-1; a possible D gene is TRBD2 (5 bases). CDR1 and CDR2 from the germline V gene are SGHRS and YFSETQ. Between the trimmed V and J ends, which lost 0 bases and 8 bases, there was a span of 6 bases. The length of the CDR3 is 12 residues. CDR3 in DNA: TGCGCCAGCAGCTTGGGTAGCGATGAGCAGTTCTTC. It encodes CASSLGSDEQFF.

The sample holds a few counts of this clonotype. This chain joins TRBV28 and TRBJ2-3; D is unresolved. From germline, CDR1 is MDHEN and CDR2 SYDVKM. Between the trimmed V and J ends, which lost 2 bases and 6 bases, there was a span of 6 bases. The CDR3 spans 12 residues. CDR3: CASSLVYDTQYF. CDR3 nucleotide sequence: TGTGCCAGCAGTTTAGTCTACGATACGCAGTATTTT.

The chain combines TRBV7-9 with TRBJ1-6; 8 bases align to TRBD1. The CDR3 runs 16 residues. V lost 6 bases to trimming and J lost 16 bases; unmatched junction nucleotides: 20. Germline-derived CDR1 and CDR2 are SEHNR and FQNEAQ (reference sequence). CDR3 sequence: CASSRDTGTGFLLLHF. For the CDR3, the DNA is TGTGCCAGCAGTCGTGATACCGGGACAGGTTTTCTGCTTCTCCACTTT.

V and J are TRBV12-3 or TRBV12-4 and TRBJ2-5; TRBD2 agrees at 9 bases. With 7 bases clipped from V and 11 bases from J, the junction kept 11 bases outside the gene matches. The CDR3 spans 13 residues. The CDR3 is CASTGLAGNAQYF. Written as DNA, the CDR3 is TGTGCCAGCACCGGTCTAGCGGGAAACGCGCAGTACTTC.